These T cell receptor beta chains were read from a single sample in a study of response to subunit inactivated influenza vaccine. MiXCR, run by TCRdb on the RT-PCR reads, gives a single entry per CDR3 protein. The table lists approximately 490,000 distinct CDR3 sequences, approximately 6.9% of them singletons. Sequencing was performed on PBMCs from blood, taken roughly 24 months after vaccination. The receptors were sampled from a man between 50 and 70 years old who received an inactivated influenza vaccine. Both conserved end residues are part of each CDR3. The order of the fields is J gene, D gene, clone size, V gene, CDR3 protein, CDR3 DNA. A D gene is named only where the DNA matches it firmly. Clone size, where shown, is once, few, many, or a class for clones that have expanded.

TRBJ2-1 | . | few | TRBV5-1 | CASSGGTANEQFF | TGCGCCAGCAGCGGAGGGACTGCAAATGAGCAGTTCTTC
TRBJ2-7 | . | . | TRBV12-3/TRBV12-4 | CASSPQTGRGYEQYF | TGTGCCAGCAGCCCTCAGACTGGGAGGGGGTACGAGCAGTACTTC
TRBJ1-1 | . | few | TRBV28 | CASSRGIAEAFF | TGTGCCAGCAGTCGGGGAATTGCTGAAGCTTTCTTT
TRBJ2-1 | . | . | TRBV7-9 | CASRPSRGLNEQFF | TGTGCCAGCAGGCCCAGCCGGGGCCTAAATGAGCAGTTCTTC
TRBJ1-5 | . | few | TRBV20-1 | CSARRQLNQPQHF | TGCAGTGCTAGGAGACAGCTCAATCAGCCCCAGCATTTT
TRBJ2-5 | TRBD1 | . | TRBV5-1 | CASSLGDRVGETQYF | TGCGCCAGCAGCTTGGGGGACAGGGTTGGAGAGACCCAGTACTTC
TRBJ2-2 | TRBD1 | many | TRBV3-1 | CASSPIDRAGELFF | TGTGCCAGCAGCCCAATCGACAGGGCCGGGGAGCTGTTTTTT
TRBJ2-7 | TRBD2 | few | TRBV5-1 | CASSLGPGTSTYEQYF | TGCGCCAGCAGCTTGGGCCCCGGGACTAGTACCTACGAGCAGTACTTC
TRBJ2-1 | . | many | TRBV9 | CASSVGRGGNNEQFF | TGTGCCAGCAGCGTAGGGAGGGGGGGAAACAATGAGCAGTTCTTC
TRBJ2-3 | TRBD2 | many | TRBV7-2 | CASSLAGGWGRATDTQYF | TGTGCCAGCAGCTTAGCGGGGGGTTGGGGGAGGGCCACAGATACGCAGTATTTT
TRBJ1-5 | . | few | TRBV20-1 | CSARDRLARQPQHF | TGCAGTGCTAGAGATCGTTTGGCCCGGCAGCCCCAGCATTTT
TRBJ2-2 | TRBD1 | few | TRBV10-1 | CASSKQGTRNGELFF | TGCGCCAGCAGTAAACAGGGGACGAGGAACGGGGAGCTGTTTTTT
TRBJ2-7 | TRBD1 | . | TRBV5-1 | CASSHVGQGIDEQYF | TGCGCCAGCAGCCACGTGGGACAGGGGATCGACGAGCAGTACTTC
TRBJ1-2 | TRBD1 | . | TRBV5-1 | CASSSWDSTSGYTF | TGCGCCAGCAGCTCCTGGGACAGCACGTCAGGCTACACCTTC
TRBJ2-7 | . | . | TRBV3-1 | CASSQVLGGEQYF | TGTGCCAGCAGCCAAGTGCTAGGGGGCGAGCAGTACTTC
TRBJ2-1 | . | . | TRBV20-1 | CRARGDNWNEQFF | TGCAGAGCTAGAGGGGACAACTGGAATGAGCAGTTCTTC
TRBJ2-2 | TRBD1 | few | TRBV4-1 | CASSRTRGQGPGELFF | TGCGCCAGCAGCCGAACCCGGGGACAGGGGCCCGGGGAGCTGTTTTTT
TRBJ2-2 | . | few | TRBV24-1 | CATRGISNTGELFF | TGTGCCACCAGGGGAATTTCGAACACCGGGGAGCTGTTTTTT
TRBJ2-1 | TRBD1 | many | TRBV6-1 | CASSERQGEQFF | TGTGCCAGCAGTGAAAGACAGGGAGAGCAGTTCTTC
TRBJ2-1 | TRBD2 | . | TRBV20-1 | CSARDGGAGGYNEQFF | TGCAGTGCTAGAGATGGGGGAGCGGGAGGATACAATGAGCAGTTCTTC
TRBJ2-5 | . | few | TRBV18 | CASSPQQPGYQETQYF | TGTGCCAGCTCACCGCAACAACCCGGTTACCAAGAGACCCAGTACTTC
TRBJ2-1 | . | . | TRBV5-6 | CASSLALKGRDDEQFF | TGTGCCAGCAGCTTGGCATTAAAAGGCAGGGACGATGAGCAGTTCTTC
TRBJ2-5 | TRBD2 | few | TRBV4-3 | CASSQQGRSGRETQYF | TGCGCCAGCAGCCAGCAAGGGAGGTCCGGGAGGGAGACCCAGTACTTC
TRBJ2-5 | . | . | TRBV30 | CAWSVYARAETQYF | TGTGCCTGGAGTGTATACGCACGGGCAGAGACCCAGTACTTC
TRBJ1-1 | . | . | TRBV20-1 | CSARDMGAAEAFF | TGCAGTGCTAGAGATATGGGGGCGGCGGAAGCTTTCTTT
TRBJ1-6 | . | many | TRBV28 | CASLGQIRNSPLHF | TGTGCCAGCCTCGGACAGATTCGGAATTCACCCCTCCACTTT
TRBJ2-1 | . | many | TRBV25-1 | CASSVGGGNEQFF | TGTGCCAGCAGTGTGGGAGGTGGCAATGAGCAGTTCTTC
TRBJ1-6 | . | . | TRBV10-3 | CAISEVENNSPLHF | TGTGCCATCAGTGAGGTGGAGAATAATTCACCCCTCCACTTT
TRBJ1-1 | . | many | TRBV27 | CASKLGTVAPNTEAFF | TGTGCCAGCAAATTGGGAACCGTGGCCCCGAACACTGAAGCTTTCTTT
TRBJ2-7 | . | . | TRBV4-3 | CASSQDKTYEQYF | TGCGCCAGCAGCCAAGATAAAACCTACGAGCAGTACTTC
TRBJ2-7 | TRBD2 | many | TRBV5-1 | CASSRGESEQYF | TGCGCCAGCAGCCGGGGGGAGAGCGAGCAGTACTTC
TRBJ1-1 | TRBD1 | . | TRBV15 | CATSRVRPRDREAFF | TGTGCCACCAGCAGAGTGAGACCTCGGGACAGAGAAGCTTTCTTT
TRBJ2-7 | TRBD2 | few | TRBV6-1 | CATQRLAGDRQYF | TGTGCCACCCAACGACTAGCGGGGGACAGGCAGTACTTC
TRBJ1-5 | TRBD1 | . | TRBV20-1 | CSARQGAGFTNQPQHF | TGCAGTGCTAGACAGGGGGCAGGATTTACAAATCAGCCCCAGCATTTT
TRBJ2-6 | . | few | TRBV5-1 | CASSLIGRMGSGANVLTF | TGCGCCAGCAGCTTGATCGGCAGGATGGGCTCTGGGGCCAACGTCCTGACTTTC
TRBJ2-7 | . | . | TRBV6-2/TRBV6-3 | CASSYYRDPRFEQYF | TGTGCCAGCAGTTACTATCGGGACCCCCGTTTCGAGCAGTACTTC
TRBJ2-7 | TRBD2 | . | TRBV20-1 | CSARRESVWPYEQYF | TGCAGTGCTCGGCGGGAGTCGGTATGGCCCTACGAGCAGTACTTC
TRBJ1-4 | TRBD1 | many | TRBV4-3 | CASSQDPGQAATNEKLFF | TGCGCCAGCAGCCAAGATCCGGGACAGGCCGCAACTAATGAAAAACTGTTTTTT
TRBJ2-7 | . | . | TRBV6-1 | CACSYEQYF | TGTGCCTGCTCCTACGAGCAGTACTTC
TRBJ1-3 | TRBD1 | few | TRBV12-3/TRBV12-4 | CASRTGSGNTIYF | TGTGCCAGCAGGACAGGGTCCGGAAACACCATATATTTT
TRBJ2-3 | TRBD2 | . | TRBV20-1 | CSARGLAGGVDTQYF | TGCAGTGCTAGAGGACTAGCGGGAGGGGTGGATACGCAGTATTTT
TRBJ1-5 | TRBD1 | . | TRBV6-2/TRBV6-3 | CASSQGQGAEYGQPQHF | TGTGCCAGCAGTCAGGGACAGGGGGCGGAATACGGTCAGCCCCAGCATTTT
TRBJ2-7 | . | . | TRBV7-2 | CASSLWVASSYEQYF | TGTGCCAGCAGCCTTTGGGTAGCGAGCTCCTACGAGCAGTACTTC
TRBJ2-3 | TRBD2 | many | TRBV12-3/TRBV12-4 | CASSSLAGSTDTQYF | TGTGCCAGCAGTTCCCTAGCGGGTAGCACAGATACGCAGTATTTT
TRBJ2-5 | . | few | TRBV5-5 | CASSLVRGSLETQYF | TGTGCCAGCAGCTTGGTCCGGGGGAGCTTAGAGACCCAGTACTTC
TRBJ2-3 | TRBD1 | . | TRBV27 | CASGTGGVERDTQYF | TGTGCCAGCGGGACAGGGGGAGTGGAAAGAGATACGCAGTATTTT
TRBJ1-2 | TRBD1 | few | TRBV9 | CASSVGQGANYGYTF | TGTGCCAGCAGCGTAGGACAGGGAGCTAACTATGGCTACACCTTC
TRBJ2-3 | . | many | TRBV6-1 | CASSEYASTDTQYF | TGTGCCAGCAGTGAATACGCGAGCACAGATACGCAGTATTTT
TRBJ2-5 | . | few | TRBV10-3 | CAISRQVTQETQYF | TGTGCCATCAGCCGACAGGTTACCCAAGAGACCCAGTACTTC
TRBJ1-1 | . | few | TRBV5-1 | CASSLAGKSNTEAFF | TGCGCCAGCAGCTTGGCGGGGAAATCGAACACTGAAGCTTTCTTT
TRBJ2-3 | . | many | TRBV5-1 | CASSLGPSDTQYF | TGCGCCAGCAGCTTGGGGCCGTCAGATACGCAGTATTTT
TRBJ2-1 | . | . | TRBV20-1 | CSAAYGGRNEQFF | TGCAGTGCGGCATATGGGGGGCGGAATGAGCAGTTCTTC
TRBJ2-3 | . | . | TRBV12-3/TRBV12-4 | CASTTLGADTQYF | TGTGCCAGCACCACGCTCGGGGCAGATACGCAGTATTTT
TRBJ2-3 | TRBD2 | few | TRBV20-1 | CSALAGMADTQYF | TGCAGTGCTTTAGCGGGAATGGCAGATACGCAGTATTTT
TRBJ2-5 | TRBD2 | . | TRBV6-5 | CASSYEGLAGGAQYF | TGTGCCAGCAGTTATGAGGGACTAGCGGGAGGTGCCCAGTACTTC
TRBJ1-5 | . | many | TRBV5-1 | CASSFNGGKNQPQHF | TGCGCCAGCAGCTTTAATGGAGGGAAAAATCAGCCCCAGCATTTT
TRBJ1-2 | . | few | TRBV6-4 | CASSDGFTGYGYTF | TGTGCCAGCAGTGATGGGTTCACAGGCTATGGCTACACCTTC
TRBJ2-5 | TRBD1 | . | TRBV28 | CASSSTIDRGETQYF | TGTGCCAGCAGTTCTACCATTGACAGGGGAGAGACCCAGTACTTC
TRBJ2-2 | . | many | TRBV20-1 | CSARGLLNTGELFF | TGCAGTGCTAGAGGACTACTGAACACCGGGGAGCTGTTTTTT